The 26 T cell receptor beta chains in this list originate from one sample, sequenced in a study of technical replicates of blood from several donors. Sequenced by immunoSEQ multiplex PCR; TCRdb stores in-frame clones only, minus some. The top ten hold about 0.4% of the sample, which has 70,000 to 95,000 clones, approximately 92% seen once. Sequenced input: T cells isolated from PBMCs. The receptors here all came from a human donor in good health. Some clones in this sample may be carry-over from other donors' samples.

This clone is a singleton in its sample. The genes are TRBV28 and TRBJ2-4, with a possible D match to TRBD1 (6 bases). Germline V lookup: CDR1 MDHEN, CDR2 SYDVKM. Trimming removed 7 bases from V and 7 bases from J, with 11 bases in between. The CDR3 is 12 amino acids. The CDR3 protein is CASKTQGNIQYF. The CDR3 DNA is TGTGCCAGCAAAACCCAGGGGAACATTCAGTACTTC.

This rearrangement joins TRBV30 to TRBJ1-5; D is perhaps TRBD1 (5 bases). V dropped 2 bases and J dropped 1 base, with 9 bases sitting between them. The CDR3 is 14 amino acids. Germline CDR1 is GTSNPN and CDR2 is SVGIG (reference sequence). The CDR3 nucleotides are TGTGCCTGGAGTAGCAGGGCGAGCAATCAGCCCCAGCATTTT. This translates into CAWSSRASNQPQHF. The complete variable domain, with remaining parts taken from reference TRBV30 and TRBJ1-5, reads SQTIHQWPATLVQPVGSPLSLECTVEGTSNPNLYWYRQAAGRGLQLLFYSVGIGQISSEVPQNLSASRPQDRQFILSSKKLLLSDSGFYLCAWSSRASNQPQHFGDGTRLSIL.

CDR3 amino acids: CAISESTGEQFF. CDR3 nucleotides: TGTGCCATCAGTGAGTCTACGGGTGAGCAGTTCTTC. This chain uses TRBV10-3 with TRBJ2-1; D is ambiguous. V dropped 0 bases and J dropped 9 bases, with 6 bases sitting between them. Germline CDR1 is ENHRY and CDR2 is SYGVKD. CDR3 length: 12 residues.

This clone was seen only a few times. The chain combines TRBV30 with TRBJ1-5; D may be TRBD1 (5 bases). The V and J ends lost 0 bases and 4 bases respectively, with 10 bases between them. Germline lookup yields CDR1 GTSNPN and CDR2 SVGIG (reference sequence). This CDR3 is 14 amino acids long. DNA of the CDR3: TGTGCCTGGAGTGTCCTAGACAGTAATCAGCCCCAGCATTTT. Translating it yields CAWSVLDSNQPQHF.

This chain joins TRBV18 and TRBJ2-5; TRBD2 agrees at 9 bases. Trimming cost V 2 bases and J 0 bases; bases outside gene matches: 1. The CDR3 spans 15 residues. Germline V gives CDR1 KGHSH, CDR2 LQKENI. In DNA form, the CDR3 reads TGTGCCAGCTCACCAGCTAGCGGGAACCAAGAGACCCAGTACTTC. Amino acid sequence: CASSPASGNQETQYF. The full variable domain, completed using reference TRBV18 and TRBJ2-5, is NAGVMQNPRHLVRRRGQEARLRCSPMKGHSHVYWYRQLPEEGLKFMVYLQKENIIDESGMPKERFSAEFPKEGPSILRIQQVVRGDSAAYFCASSPASGNQETQYFGPGTRLLVL.

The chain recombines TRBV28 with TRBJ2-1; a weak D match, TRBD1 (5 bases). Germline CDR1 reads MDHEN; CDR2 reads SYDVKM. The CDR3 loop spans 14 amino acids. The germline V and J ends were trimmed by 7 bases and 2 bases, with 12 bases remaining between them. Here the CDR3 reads CASNRRATYNEQFF. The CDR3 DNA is TGTGCCAGCAACCGCAGGGCTACCTACAATGAGCAGTTCTTC. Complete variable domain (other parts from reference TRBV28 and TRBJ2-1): DVKVTQSSRYLVKRTGEKVFLECVQDMDHENMFWYRQDPGLGLRLIYFSYDVKMKEKGDIPEGYSVSREKKERFSLILESASTNQTSMYLCASNRRATYNEQFFGPGTRLTVL.

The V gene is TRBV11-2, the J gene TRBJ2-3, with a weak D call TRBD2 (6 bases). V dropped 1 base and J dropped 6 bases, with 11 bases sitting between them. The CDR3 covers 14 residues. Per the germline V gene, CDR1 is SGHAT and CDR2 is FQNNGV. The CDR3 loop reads CASSLGTTSDTQYF. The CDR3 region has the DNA TGTGCCAGCAGCTTAGGGACTACCTCCGATACGCAGTATTTT.

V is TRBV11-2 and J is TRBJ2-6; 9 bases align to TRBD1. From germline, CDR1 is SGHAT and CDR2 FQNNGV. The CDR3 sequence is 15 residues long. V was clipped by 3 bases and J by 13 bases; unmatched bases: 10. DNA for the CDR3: TGTGCCAGCAGCTTCTTGAACCGGGACAGGGAGGTCCTGACTTTC. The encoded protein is CASSFLNRDREVLTF.

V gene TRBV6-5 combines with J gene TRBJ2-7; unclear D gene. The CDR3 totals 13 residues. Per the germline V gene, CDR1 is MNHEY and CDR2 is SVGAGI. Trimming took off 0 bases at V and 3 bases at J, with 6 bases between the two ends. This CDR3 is CASSYSNSYEQYF. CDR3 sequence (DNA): TGTGCCAGCAGTTACTCGAACAGCTACGAGCAGTACTTC.

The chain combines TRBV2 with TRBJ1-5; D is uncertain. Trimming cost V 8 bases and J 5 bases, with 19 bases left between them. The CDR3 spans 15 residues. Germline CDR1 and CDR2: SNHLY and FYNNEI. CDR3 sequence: CASSTIFSSDQPQHF. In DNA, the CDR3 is TGTGCCAGCTCGACAATCTTCAGTTCGGATCAGCCCCAGCATTTT.

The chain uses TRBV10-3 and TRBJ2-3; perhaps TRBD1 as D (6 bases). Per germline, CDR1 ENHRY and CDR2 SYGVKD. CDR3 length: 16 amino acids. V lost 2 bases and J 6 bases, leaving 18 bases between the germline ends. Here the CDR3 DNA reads TGTGCCATCAGTGAGAAGGAGACAGGCATCCGCGATACGCAGTATTTT. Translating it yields CAISEKETGIRDTQYF.

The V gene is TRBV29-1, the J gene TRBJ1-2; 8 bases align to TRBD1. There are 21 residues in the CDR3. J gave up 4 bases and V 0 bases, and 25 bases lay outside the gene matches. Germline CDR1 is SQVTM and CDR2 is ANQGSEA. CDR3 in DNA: TGCAGCGTTGAAGATCTAAGAGATGGGAAAGGACAGGGCGATCCCTTCTATGGCTACACCTTC. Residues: CSVEDLRDGKGQGDPFYGYTF. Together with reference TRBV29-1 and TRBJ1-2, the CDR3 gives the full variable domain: SAVISQKPSRDICQRGTSLTIQCQVDSQVTMMFWYRQQPGQSLTLIATANQGSEATYESGFVIDKFPISRPNLTFSTLTVSNMSPEDSSIYLCSVEDLRDGKGQGDPFYGYTFGSGTRLTVV.

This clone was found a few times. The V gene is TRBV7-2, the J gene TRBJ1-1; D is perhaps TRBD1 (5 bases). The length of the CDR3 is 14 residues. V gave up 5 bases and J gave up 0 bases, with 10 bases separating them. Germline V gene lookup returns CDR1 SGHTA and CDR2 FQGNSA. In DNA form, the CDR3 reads TGTGCCAGCAGCCTGGACATTGTGAACACTGAAGCTTTCTTT. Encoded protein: CASSLDIVNTEAFF.

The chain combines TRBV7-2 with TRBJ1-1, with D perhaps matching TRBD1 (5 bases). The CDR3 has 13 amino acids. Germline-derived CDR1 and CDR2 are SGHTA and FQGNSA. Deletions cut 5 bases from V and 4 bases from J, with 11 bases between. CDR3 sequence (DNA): TGTGCCAGCAGCCAGGGCCCGAGCACTGAAGCTTTCTTT. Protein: CASSQGPSTEAFF.

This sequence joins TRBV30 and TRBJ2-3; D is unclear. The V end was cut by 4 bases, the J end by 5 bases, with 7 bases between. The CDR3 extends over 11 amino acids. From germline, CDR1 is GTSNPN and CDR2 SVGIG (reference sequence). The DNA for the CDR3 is TGTGCCTGGACTAACGTAGATACGCAGTATTTT. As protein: CAWTNVDTQYF.

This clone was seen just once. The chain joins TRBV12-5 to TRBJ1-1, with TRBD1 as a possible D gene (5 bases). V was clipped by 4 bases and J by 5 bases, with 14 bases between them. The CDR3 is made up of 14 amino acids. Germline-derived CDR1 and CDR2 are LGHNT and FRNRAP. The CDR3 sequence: CASGSPDRNTEAFF. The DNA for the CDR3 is TGTGCTAGTGGTTCGCCAGACAGAAATACTGAAGCTTTCTTT. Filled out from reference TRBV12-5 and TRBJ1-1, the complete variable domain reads DARVTQTPRHKVTEMGQEVTMRCQPILGHNTVFWYRQTMMQGLELLAYFRNRAPLDDSGMPKDRFSAEMPDATLATLKIQPSEPRDSAVYFCASGSPDRNTEAFFGQGTRLTVV.

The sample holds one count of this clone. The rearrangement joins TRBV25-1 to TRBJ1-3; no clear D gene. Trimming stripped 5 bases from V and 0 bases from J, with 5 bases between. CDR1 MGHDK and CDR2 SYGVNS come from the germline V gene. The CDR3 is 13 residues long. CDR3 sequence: CASSYSSGNTIYF. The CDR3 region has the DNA TGTGCCAGCAGTTATTCCTCTGGAAACACCATATATTTT.

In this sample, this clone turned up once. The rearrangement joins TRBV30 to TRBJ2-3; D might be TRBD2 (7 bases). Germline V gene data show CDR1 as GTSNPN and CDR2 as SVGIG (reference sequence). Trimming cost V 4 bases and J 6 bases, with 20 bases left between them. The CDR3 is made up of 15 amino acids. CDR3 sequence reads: CAWIKGGAGSDTQYF. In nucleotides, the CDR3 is TGTGCCTGGATTAAGGGGGGGGCAGGGTCGGATACGCAGTATTTT.

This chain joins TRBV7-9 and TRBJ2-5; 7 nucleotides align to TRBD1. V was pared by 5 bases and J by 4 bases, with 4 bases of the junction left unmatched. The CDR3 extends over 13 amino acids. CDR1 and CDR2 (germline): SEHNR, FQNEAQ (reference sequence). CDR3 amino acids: CASSTTGSETQYF. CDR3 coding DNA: TGTGCCAGCAGCACGACAGGGTCAGAGACCCAGTACTTC.

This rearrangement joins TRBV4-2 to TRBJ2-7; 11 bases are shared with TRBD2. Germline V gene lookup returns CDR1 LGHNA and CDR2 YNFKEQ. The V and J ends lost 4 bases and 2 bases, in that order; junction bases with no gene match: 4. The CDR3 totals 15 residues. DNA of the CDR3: TGTGCCAGCAGCCCTGTAGCGGGAGGGACCTACGAGCAGTACTTC. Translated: CASSPVAGGTYEQYF.

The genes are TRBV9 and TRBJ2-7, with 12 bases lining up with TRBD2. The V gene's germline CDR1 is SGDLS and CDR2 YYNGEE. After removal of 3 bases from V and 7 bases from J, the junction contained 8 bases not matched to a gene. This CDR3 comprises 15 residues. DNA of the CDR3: TGTGCCAGCAGCGCGCGACTAGCGGGAGTGGAAGAGCAGTACTTC. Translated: CASSARLAGVEEQYF.

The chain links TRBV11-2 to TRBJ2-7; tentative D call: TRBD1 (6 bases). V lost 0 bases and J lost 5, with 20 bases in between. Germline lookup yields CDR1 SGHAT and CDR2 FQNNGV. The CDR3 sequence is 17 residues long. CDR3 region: CASSLDLSATGRHEQYF. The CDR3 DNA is TGTGCCAGCAGCTTAGATCTATCCGCAACAGGGCGACACGAGCAGTACTTC.

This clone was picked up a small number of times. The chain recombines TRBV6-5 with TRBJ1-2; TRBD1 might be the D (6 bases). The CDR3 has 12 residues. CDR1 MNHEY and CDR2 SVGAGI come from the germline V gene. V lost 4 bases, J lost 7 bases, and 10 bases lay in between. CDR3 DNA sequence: TGTGCCAGCAGTTTGGGACAAAGTGGCTACACCTTC. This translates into CASSLGQSGYTF.

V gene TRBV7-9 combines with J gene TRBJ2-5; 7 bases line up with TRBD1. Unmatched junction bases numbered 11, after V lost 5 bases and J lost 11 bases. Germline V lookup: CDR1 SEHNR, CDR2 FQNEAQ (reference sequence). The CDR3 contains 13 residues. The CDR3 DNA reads TGTGCCAGCAGCATCCTGGACAGGCCGATACAGTACTTC. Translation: CASSILDRPIQYF.

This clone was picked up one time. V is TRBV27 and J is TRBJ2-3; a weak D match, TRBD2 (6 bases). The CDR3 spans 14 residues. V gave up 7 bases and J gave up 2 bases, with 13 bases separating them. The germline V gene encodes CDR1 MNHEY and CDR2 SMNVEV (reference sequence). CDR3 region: CASTRAGYTDTQYF. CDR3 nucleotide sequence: TGTGCCAGCACCCGAGCGGGTTACACAGATACGCAGTATTTT.

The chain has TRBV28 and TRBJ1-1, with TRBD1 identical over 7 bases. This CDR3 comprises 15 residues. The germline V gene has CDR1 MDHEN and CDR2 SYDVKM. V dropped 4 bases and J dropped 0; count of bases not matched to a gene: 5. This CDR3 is CASSSWTGLNTEAFF. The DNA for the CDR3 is TGTGCCAGCAGTTCTTGGACAGGTTTGAACACTGAAGCTTTCTTT.